This is a list of T cell receptor beta chains from one sample in a study of blood T cell repertoires in COVID-19. Using immunoSEQ multiplex PCR, the repertoire was profiled, and TCRdb retains in-frame clones only, with some absent. Among 250,000 or so clones listed, around 87% were seen once. Sequenced material: peripheral blood. Receptors originate from a woman aged 55-69 years with COVID-19, enrolled during active disease. CDR3s include the opening cysteine and the closing phenylalanine or tryptophan. D genes are given only for firm matches. Expanded clones are given a class, and other clones once, few, many or no size at all.

>TRBJ2-6|NA|NA|TRBV5-1
CASSLTGTGANVLTF
TGCGCCAGCAGCTTGACAGGGACTGGGGCCAACGTCCTGACTTTC
>TRBJ2-2|NA|few|TRBV6-2/TRBV6-3
CASSYVHPGELFF
TGTGCCAGCAGTTACGTTCATCCCGGGGAGCTGTTTTTT
>TRBJ2-7|TRBD1|NA|TRBV6-5
CASSRQGSVYEQYF
TGTGCCAGCAGCCGACAGGGGTCGGTGTACGAGCAGTACTTC
>TRBJ2-1|TRBD1|NA|TRBV19
CASSKLPGTAYNEQFF
TGTGCCAGTAGTAAATTGCCTGGGACAGCATACAATGAGCAGTTCTTC
>TRBJ1-6|NA|once|TRBV5-6
CASSLVSPVGYNSPLHF
TGTGCCAGCAGCTTGGTGTCTCCGGTTGGCTATAATTCACCCCTCCACTTT
>TRBJ2-7|TRBD2|few|TRBV5-1
CASSRTSGNYEQYF
TGCGCCAGCAGCCGGACTAGCGGGAACTACGAGCAGTACTTC
>TRBJ2-1|NA|NA|TRBV3-1/TRBV3-2
CASSQAGSKNEQFF
TGTGCCAGCAGCCAAGCCGGGAGTAAGAATGAGCAGTTCTTC
>TRBJ2-7|NA|NA|TRBV18
CASSPSSFHEQYF
TGTGCCAGCTCACCGAGTTCCTTTCACGAGCAGTACTTC
>TRBJ1-4|NA|NA|TRBV28
CASSRHGQGYEKLFF
TGTGCCAGCAGCCGCCATGGCCAGGGGTATGAAAAACTGTTTTTT
>TRBJ2-7|TRBD2|NA|TRBV9
CASSREGRYEQYF
TGTGCCAGCTCGCGGGAGGGCCGGTACGAGCAGTACTTC
>TRBJ1-1|NA|NA|TRBV10-3
CAIRGQRGTEAFF
TGTGCCATCAGAGGACAGAGGGGCACTGAAGCTTTCTTT
>TRBJ2-2|TRBD2|NA|TRBV27
CASTVAGGTGELFF
TGTGCCAGCACTGTAGCGGGAGGAACCGGGGAGCTGTTTTTT
>TRBJ2-1|TRBD1|NA|TRBV5-4
CASSSDGTANNEQFF
TGTGCCAGCAGCTCGGACGGGACAGCTAACAATGAGCAGTTCTTC
>TRBJ1-4|TRBD1|NA|TRBV9
CASSASYGGTGTNEKLFF
TGTGCCAGCAGCGCCTCATACGGAGGGACAGGGACTAATGAAAAACTGTTTTTT
>TRBJ2-7|NA|NA|TRBV6-6
CASSQGNPYEQYF
TGTGCCAGCAGTCAGGGGAATCCCTACGAGCAGTACTTC
>TRBJ1-1|NA|NA|TRBV19
CASRVTYVNTEAFF
TGTGCCAGTAGAGTGACATATGTGAACACTGAAGCTTTCTTT
>TRBJ2-5|TRBD1|NA|TRBV4-2
CASSPGTGNQETQYF
TGTGCCAGCAGCCCCGGGACAGGGAACCAAGAGACCCAGTACTTC
>TRBJ1-2|NA|NA|TRBV19
CASRTGSYGYTF
TGTGCCAGTAGAACAGGGAGCTATGGCTACACCTTC
>TRBJ1-2|TRBD1|NA|TRBV27
CASRLLRDSLLTF
TGTGCCAGCAGACTCCTCCGGGACAGTTTACTCACCTTC
>TRBJ1-2|TRBD1|NA|TRBV10-3
CAIRPDRGANYGYTF
TGTGCCATCAGGCCCGACAGGGGAGCTAACTATGGCTACACCTTC
>TRBJ1-3|NA|NA|TRBV7-6
CASSLANPEAGNTIYF
TGTGCCAGCAGCCTAGCCAACCCTGAGGCTGGAAACACCATATATTTT
>TRBJ1-5|NA|NA|TRBV2
CASRGGSGNQPQHF
TGTGCCAGCAGGGGGGGGTCGGGCAATCAGCCCCAGCATTTT
>TRBJ2-7|NA|NA|TRBV10-1
CASSESLGDEQYF
TGCGCCAGCAGTGAGTCTTTAGGAGACGAGCAGTACTTC
>TRBJ1-4|TRBD1|NA|TRBV27
CASRPSGGRSEKLFF
TGTGCCAGCAGGCCATCAGGGGGGCGAAGTGAAAAACTGTTTTTT
>TRBJ2-7|NA|NA|TRBV2
CASSEGTGIYEQYF
TGTGCCAGCAGTGAAGGGACTGGAATTTACGAGCAGTACTTC
>TRBJ2-3|TRBD1|NA|TRBV24-1
CATSSRQGPSTDTQYF
TGTGCCACCAGCTCGAGACAGGGTCCGAGCACAGATACGCAGTATTTT
>TRBJ2-4|TRBD1|NA|TRBV6-5
CASSRTGKGIQYF
TGTGCCAGCAGCCGGACAGGGAAGGGCATTCAGTACTTC
>TRBJ2-5|NA|NA|TRBV10-3
CAISEPGSSRGETQYF
TGTGCCATCAGTGAGCCCGGGTCTTCAAGGGGGGAGACCCAGTACTTC
>TRBJ2-3|NA|NA|TRBV5-6
CASSTGHGNADTQYF
TGTGCCAGCAGCACCGGACATGGGAATGCAGATACGCAGTATTTT
>TRBJ2-1|NA|NA|TRBV3-1/TRBV3-2
CASSQPNYEQFF
TGTGCCAGCAGCCAACCAAACTATGAGCAGTTCTTC
>TRBJ1-3|NA|NA|TRBV6-1
CASSEALQDTGNTIYF
TGTGCCAGCAGTGAAGCCCTACAGGATACTGGAAACACCATATATTTT
>TRBJ2-1|TRBD2|NA|TRBV28
CASSQPGLAHDEQFF
TGTGCCAGCAGCCAACCGGGACTAGCGCACGATGAGCAGTTCTTC
>TRBJ1-2|NA|NA|TRBV12-5
CASGLELQGVGANYGYTF
TGTGCTAGTGGTTTGGAGCTGCAAGGGGTCGGAGCTAACTATGGCTACACCTTC
>TRBJ1-1|NA|NA|TRBV5-1
CASSSRFRTEAFF
TGCGCCAGCAGCTCCAGGTTTCGCACTGAAGCTTTCTTT
>TRBJ1-2|TRBD1|NA|TRBV2
CASSGDSNYGYTF
TGTGCCAGCAGTGGGGACAGTAACTATGGCTACACCTTC
>TRBJ1-4|TRBD1|NA|TRBV6-1
CASSEWWGQGVEKLFF
TGTGCCAGCAGTGAGTGGTGGGGACAGGGTGTTGAAAAACTGTTTTTT
>TRBJ2-3|TRBD2|NA|TRBV9
CASSTRIAGADTQYF
TGTGCCAGCAGCACGAGGATAGCGGGAGCAGATACGCAGTATTTT
>TRBJ1-1|NA|NA|TRBV28
CASSSRGNTEAFF
TGTGCCAGCAGTTCCAGGGGGAACACTGAAGCTTTCTTT
>TRBJ1-1|NA|few|TRBV7-9
CASSLARGVNTEAFF
TGTGCCAGCAGCTTAGCTCGGGGGGTGAACACTGAAGCTTTCTTT
>TRBJ1-3|NA|NA|TRBV7-7
CASSLGGDGNTIYF
TGTGCCAGCAGCTTAGGGGGGGATGGAAACACCATATATTTT
>TRBJ2-7|NA|NA|TRBV28
CASRKRLRGKDSYEQYF
TGTGCCAGCCGTAAACGGTTACGAGGAAAAGACTCCTACGAGCAGTACTTC
>TRBJ1-1|TRBD1|NA|TRBV6-5
CASKLGTGKTEAFF
TGTGCCAGCAAACTGGGGACAGGGAAAACTGAAGCTTTCTTT
>TRBJ1-1|NA|NA|TRBV7-9
CASSSDRLNTEAFF
TGTGCCAGCAGCTCCGACAGATTGAACACTGAAGCTTTCTTT
>TRBJ1-1|NA|NA|TRBV7-3
CASSSDRRTEAFF
TGTGCCAGCAGCTCCGACAGGAGGACTGAAGCTTTCTTT
>TRBJ2-3|TRBD2|NA|TRBV3-1/TRBV3-2
CASSQDMGLAGGYTQYF
TGTGCCAGCAGCCAGGATATGGGACTAGCGGGAGGGTACACGCAGTATTTT
>TRBJ2-5|TRBD2|once|TRBV10-1
CASSLLAGGPRETQYF
TGCGCCAGCAGTTTGCTAGCGGGAGGGCCACGAGAGACCCAGTACTTC
>TRBJ2-7|TRBD1|NA|TRBV7-7
CASSVGQGVAYEQYF
TGTGCCAGCAGCGTGGGACAGGGGGTGGCCTACGAGCAGTACTTC
>TRBJ2-7|TRBD2|NA|TRBV7-9
CASSPSGRASYEQYF
TGTGCCAGCAGCCCTAGCGGGAGGGCCTCTTACGAGCAGTACTTC
>TRBJ2-7|NA|few|TRBV2
CASSASGYEQYF
TGTGCCAGCAGTGCTAGTGGCTACGAGCAGTACTTC